This T cell receptor (beta chain) was recovered during a study of shared clonotypes between healthy human individuals. Study background: The study drew on a couple of women and a few men aged 18 to 49 as donors. Three CD4 naive, three CD4 memory, two CD8 naive and one CD8 memory plate were used per donor. Points from the study as a whole: Non-shared clonotypes had lower generation probabilities than clonotypes shared by all four sorted-subset donors.

Study donors comprised healthy, HIV-negative adults devoid of recent acute infection or vaccination. TCRdb's table, derived via immunoSEQ multiplex PCR, lists solely in-frame clones and lacks some. The table records about 990,000 clones, 75% to 80% of them present only once. Germline values: CDR1 GTSNPN, CDR2 SVGIG (reference sequence). The CDR3 consists of 14 residues. With 0 bases removed from V and 4 bases from J, the gap between germline ends came to 12 bases. Notes on this clone: Its antigen is unidentified.

The sample was memory CD4+ T cells from PBMCs. Subset described: CD45RA-negative fraction. This rearrangement joins TRBV30 to TRBJ2-5; D is undetermined. The TCR was taken from a young man in good health. Some clones in this sample may be carry-over from other donors' samples. The CDR3 here is CAWSVTTVRETQYF. The CDR3 DNA follows: TGTGCCTGGAGTGTAACGACCGTCCGAGAGACCCAGTACTTC. The variable domain in full, with the rest retrieved from reference TRBV30 and TRBJ2-5, is SQTIHQWPATLVQPVGSPLSLECTVEGTSNPNLYWYRQAAGRGLQLLFYSVGIGQISSEVPQNLSASRPQDRQFILSSKKLLLSDSGFYLCAWSVTTVRETQYFGPGTRLLVL.